This TCR beta chain was observed in a study of blood T cell repertoires in COVID-19 (TCRdb year 2020). Regarding the study in general: Samples covering the acute and convalescent phases of COVID-19 were provided by collaborators in the United States, Italy and Spain. Deeply sampled blood TCRbeta repertoires from subjects exposed to, actively infected with, or recovered from COVID-19 were included in the dataset. The repertoires were released in a freely available public database intended as a resource for research on the immune response to SARS-CoV-2. A de-identified subject ID, COVID-19 status, age in years and sex were almost always included in the sample metadata. The material from the prospective study consisted of cDNA or gDNA derived from T cells, B-cell-depleted T cells, or PBMCs. Where available, HLA class I and class II types were obtained from metadata supplied by the sample provider rather than from assay-based typing. Samples were obtained from the ongoing ImmuneRACE study (first 160 participants) and from about 1,300 subjects provided by 6 global collaborators. Points the paper makes about the study in general: How much clinical and demographic metadata was included differed by source and by participant, and the metadata was provided uncurated.

Participants in the prospective study were aged roughly 18 to 100 years, lived in about two dozen United States geographic areas, and enrolled through a virtual design. Cohort assignment in the prospective study relied on participant-reported clinical history from a screening survey and a study questionnaire. ImmuneRACE Cohort 3 recovered participants were defined by two consecutive negative NP/OP PCR tests, healthcare professional clearance, or symptom resolution. Each participant in the prospective study had whole blood, serum and a nasopharyngeal or oropharyngeal swab collected by mobile phlebotomists. Participants in the prospective study had the option to provide additional blood draws and questionnaires over a roughly 2-month period. Prospective study blood samples were shipped either frozen or at room temperature before DNA extraction. Concerning this clone itself: Its antigen remains undetermined. One base away there is no much larger clone; base qualities are not given.

TCRbeta CDR3 regions were amplified from genomic DNA by means of the immunoSEQ Assay, a bias-controlled multiplex PCR. The paper's data handling went like this. The number of nucleated cells in each sample was estimated from the amplification of reference gene primers within the assay. To quantify the absolute abundance of each unique TCRbeta CDR3 rearrangement, sequence reads were collapsed and filtered. For each sample, productive Simpson clonality was calculated as the square root of Simpson's diversity index over productive rearrangements. TCRdb stores this immuneACCESS table with in-frame sequences only. Part of the clones is absent; in the studies checked, under half of the shortfall reflects unresolved V genes, and no reason is known for the rest. V and J calls and clone size are as listed in that table; D and trimming were resolved from the DNA. Within this sample are 150,000 to 200,000 clones, with over 80% of them counted one time only. The ten largest clonotypes hold under 15% of the sample.

For CDR1 and CDR2, the germline V gene lists KGHSH and LQKENI. V and J lose 3 bases and 10 bases, and a span of 7 bases separates them. Inclusive of the bounding cysteine and phenylalanine, the CDR3 is 11 residues long. Only the CDR3 portion is preserved as DNA: 33 bases, with reading frame beginning at the first base. The source of this sequence is a woman aged 55 to 70 who had recovered from COVID-19. The chain is assembled from TRBV18 and TRBJ2-1, with the D gene too uncertain to name. Material: PBMCs or T cells enriched from blood (not recorded which). At the DNA level, the sequence is TGTGCCAGCTCACCCGACACCGAGCAGTTCTTC. The resulting protein is CASSPDTEQFF.